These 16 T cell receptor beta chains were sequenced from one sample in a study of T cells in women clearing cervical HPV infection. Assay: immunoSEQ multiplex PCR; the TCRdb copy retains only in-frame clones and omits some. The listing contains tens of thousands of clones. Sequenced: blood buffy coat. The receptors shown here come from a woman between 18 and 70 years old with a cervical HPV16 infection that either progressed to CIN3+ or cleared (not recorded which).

CDR3 sequence reads: CASSVISGGTDTQYF. The CDR3 bases that were read are TGCGCCAGCAGTGTCATTAGCGGGGGCACAGATACG. The gene calls are TRBV10-2 and TRBJ2-3; 8 bases line up with TRBD2. The sequence runs out 3 residues before the end of the CDR3; the remainder is reconstructed from the germline J gene. This CDR3 has 15 amino acids. Germline values: CDR1 WSHSY, CDR2 SAAADI. The J segment lost 1 base and the V segment lost 4 bases, leaving 4 bases of the junction unmatched.

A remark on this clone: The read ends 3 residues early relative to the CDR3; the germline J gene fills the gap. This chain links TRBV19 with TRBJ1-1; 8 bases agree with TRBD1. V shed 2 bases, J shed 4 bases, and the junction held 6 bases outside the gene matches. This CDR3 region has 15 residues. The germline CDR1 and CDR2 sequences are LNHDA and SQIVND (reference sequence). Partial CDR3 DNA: TGTGCCAGTAGTATACAGGGGGCAGGGGTCACTGAA. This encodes CASSIQGAGVTE. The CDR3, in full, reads CASSIQGAGVTEAFF.

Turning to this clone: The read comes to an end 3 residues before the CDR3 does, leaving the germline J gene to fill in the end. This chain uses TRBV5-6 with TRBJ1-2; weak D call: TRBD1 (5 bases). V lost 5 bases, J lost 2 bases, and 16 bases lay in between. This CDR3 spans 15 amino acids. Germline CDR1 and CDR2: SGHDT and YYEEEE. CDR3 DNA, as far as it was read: TGTGCCAGCAGACTACGTAGGGAGGGGAACTATGGC. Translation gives CASRLRREGNYG. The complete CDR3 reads CASRLRREGNYGYTF.

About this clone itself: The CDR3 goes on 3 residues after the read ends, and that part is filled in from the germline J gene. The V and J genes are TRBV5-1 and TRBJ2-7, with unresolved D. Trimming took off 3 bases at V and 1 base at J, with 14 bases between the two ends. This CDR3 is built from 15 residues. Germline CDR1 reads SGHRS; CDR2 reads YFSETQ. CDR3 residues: CASSSSLDSSYEQYF. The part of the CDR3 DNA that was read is TGCGCCAGCAGCTCCTCCCTAGACTCTTCCTACGAG.

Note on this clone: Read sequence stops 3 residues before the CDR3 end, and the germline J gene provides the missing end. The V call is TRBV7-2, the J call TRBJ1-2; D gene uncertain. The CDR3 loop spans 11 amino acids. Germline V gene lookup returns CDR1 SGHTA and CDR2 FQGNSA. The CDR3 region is CASSLEADYTF. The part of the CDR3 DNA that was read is TGTGCCAGCAGCTTAGAGGCCGAC.

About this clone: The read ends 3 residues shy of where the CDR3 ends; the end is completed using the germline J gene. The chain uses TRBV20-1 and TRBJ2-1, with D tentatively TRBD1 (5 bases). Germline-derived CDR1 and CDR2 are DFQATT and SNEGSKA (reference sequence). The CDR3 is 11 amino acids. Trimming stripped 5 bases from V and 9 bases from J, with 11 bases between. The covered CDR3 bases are TGCAGTGCTGACAGTCGTAGTGAG. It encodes CSADSRSE. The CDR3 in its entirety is CSADSRSEQFF.

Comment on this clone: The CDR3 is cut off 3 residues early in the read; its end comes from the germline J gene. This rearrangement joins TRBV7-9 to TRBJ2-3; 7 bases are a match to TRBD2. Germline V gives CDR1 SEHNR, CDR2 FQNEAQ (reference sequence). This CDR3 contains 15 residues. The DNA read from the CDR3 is TGTGCCAGCAGCGCTCGGGAGGCGGGGTCGGAGACG. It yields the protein CASSAREAGSET. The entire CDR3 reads CASSAREAGSETQYF.

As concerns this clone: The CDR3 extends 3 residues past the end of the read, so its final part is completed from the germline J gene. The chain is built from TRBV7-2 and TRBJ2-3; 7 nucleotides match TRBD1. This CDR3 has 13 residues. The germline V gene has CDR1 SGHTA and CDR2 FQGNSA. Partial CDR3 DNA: TGTGCCAGCACCCCGACAGGGTTGGAGACG. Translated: CASTPTGLET. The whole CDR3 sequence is CASTPTGLETQYF. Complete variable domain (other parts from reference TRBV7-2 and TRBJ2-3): GAGVSQSPSNKVTEKGKDVELRCDPISGHTALYWYRQSLGQGLEFLIYFQGNSAPDKSGLPSDRFSAERTGGSVSTLTIQRTQQEDSAVYLCASTPTGLETQYFGPGTRLTVL.

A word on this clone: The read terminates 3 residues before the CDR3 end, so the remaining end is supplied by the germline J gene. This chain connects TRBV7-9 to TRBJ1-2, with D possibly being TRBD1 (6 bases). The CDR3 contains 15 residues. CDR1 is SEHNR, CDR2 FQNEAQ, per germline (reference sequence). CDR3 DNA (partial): TGTGCCAGCAGCCCTGAACAGGGATGGTTGCAGACC. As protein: CASSPEQGWLQT. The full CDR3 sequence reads CASSPEQGWLQTYTF.

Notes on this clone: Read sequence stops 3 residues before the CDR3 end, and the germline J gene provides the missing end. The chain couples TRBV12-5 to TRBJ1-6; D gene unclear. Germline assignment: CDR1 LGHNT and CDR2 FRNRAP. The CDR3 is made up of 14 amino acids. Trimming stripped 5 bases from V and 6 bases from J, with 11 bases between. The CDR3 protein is CASGPEPSNSPLHF. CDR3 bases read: TGTGCTAGTGGTCCCGAGCCGAGTAATTCACCC.

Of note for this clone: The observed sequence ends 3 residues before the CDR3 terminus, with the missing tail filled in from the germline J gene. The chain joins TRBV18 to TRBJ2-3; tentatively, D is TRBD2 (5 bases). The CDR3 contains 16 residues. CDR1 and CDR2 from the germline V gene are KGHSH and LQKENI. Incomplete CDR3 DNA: TGTGCCAGCTCACCCGCGGGCTCCCGAGGGAAAGAGACG. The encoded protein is CASSPAGSRGKET. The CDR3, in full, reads CASSPAGSRGKETQYF. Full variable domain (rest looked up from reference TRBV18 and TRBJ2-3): NAGVMQNPRHLVRRRGQEARLRCSPMKGHSHVYWYRQLPEEGLKFMVYLQKENIIDESGMPKERFSAEFPKEGPSILRIQQVVRGDSAAYFCASSPAGSRGKETQYFGPGTRLTVL.

The CDR3 here is CASSAGGPGTGELFF. The part of the CDR3 DNA that was read is TGTGCCAGCAGTGCCGGGGGGCCGGGTACCGGGGAG. The V call is TRBV6-4, the J call TRBJ2-2, with D possibly being TRBD2 (7 bases). The read ends 3 residues shy of where the CDR3 ends; the end is completed using the germline J gene. CDR1 is MRHNA and CDR2 is SNTAGT in the germline V gene. The CDR3 loop spans 15 amino acids. V lost 4 bases, J lost 5 bases, and 14 bases lay in between.

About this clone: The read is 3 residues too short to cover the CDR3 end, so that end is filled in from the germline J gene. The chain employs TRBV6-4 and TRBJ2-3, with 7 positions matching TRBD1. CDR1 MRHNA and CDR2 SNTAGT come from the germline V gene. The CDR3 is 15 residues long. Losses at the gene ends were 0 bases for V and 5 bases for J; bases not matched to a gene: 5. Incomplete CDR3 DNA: TGTGCCAGCAGTGACTCAGGGGGCGCCGGAGATACG. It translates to CASSDSGGAGDT. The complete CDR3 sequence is CASSDSGGAGDTQYF.

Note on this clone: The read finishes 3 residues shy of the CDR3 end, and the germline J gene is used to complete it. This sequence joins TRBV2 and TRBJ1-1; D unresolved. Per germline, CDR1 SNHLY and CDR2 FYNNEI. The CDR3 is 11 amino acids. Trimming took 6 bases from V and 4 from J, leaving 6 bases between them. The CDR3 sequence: CASREGTEAFF. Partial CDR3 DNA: TGTGCCAGCAGGGAGGGCACTGAA.

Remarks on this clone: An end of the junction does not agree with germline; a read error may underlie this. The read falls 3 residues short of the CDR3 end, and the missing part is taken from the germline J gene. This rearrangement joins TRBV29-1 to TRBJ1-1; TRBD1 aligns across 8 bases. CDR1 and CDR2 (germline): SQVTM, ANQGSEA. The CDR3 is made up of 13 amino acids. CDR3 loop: CSVLTGVNAEAFF. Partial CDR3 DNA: TGCAGCGTGCTGACAGGGGTGAACGCTGAA.

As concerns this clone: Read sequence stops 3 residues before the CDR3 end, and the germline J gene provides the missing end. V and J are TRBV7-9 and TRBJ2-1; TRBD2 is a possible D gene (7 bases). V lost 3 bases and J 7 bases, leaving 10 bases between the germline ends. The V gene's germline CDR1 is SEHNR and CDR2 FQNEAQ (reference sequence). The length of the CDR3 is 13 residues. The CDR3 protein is CASSLGGRNEQFF. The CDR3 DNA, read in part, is TGTGCCAGCAGCTTGGGGGGGCGAAATGAG.